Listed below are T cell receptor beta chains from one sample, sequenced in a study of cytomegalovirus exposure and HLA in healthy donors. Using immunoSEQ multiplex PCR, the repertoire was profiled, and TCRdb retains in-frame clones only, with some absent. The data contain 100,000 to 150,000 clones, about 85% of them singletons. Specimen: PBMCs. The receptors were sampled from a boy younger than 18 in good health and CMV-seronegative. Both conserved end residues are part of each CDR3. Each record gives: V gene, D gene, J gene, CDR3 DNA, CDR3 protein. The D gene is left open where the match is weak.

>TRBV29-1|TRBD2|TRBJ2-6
TGCAGCGTTGAAGGGCTAGCGGGAGTTGGGGCCAACGTCCTGACTTTC
CSVEGLAGVGANVLTF
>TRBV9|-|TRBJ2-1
TGTGCCAGCAGCGTAGATAGAGACTCCACTGAGCAGTTCTTC
CASSVDRDSTEQFF
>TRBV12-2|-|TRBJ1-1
TGTGCAAGTCGCTTACCCCAGGGGAACAGGACCCCCCTGAACACTGAAGCTTTCTTT
CASRLPQGNRTPLNTEAFF
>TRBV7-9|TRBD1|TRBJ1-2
TGTGCCAGCAGCTTAGCGGCAGGGGGTAGTAATGGCTACACCTTC
CASSLAAGGSNGYTF
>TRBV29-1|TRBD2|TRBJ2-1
TGCAGCGTTGCCCAGGGGAGCGGGAGGTACAATGAGCAGTTCTTC
CSVAQGSGRYNEQFF
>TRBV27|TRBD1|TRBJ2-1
TGTGCCAGCAGTTTCGAGGGGGCGAATGAGCAGTTCTTC
CASSFEGANEQFF
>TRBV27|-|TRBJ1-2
TGTGCCAGCAGTTTCGTAGCGGGAAAATCCTATGGCTACACCTTC
CASSFVAGKSYGYTF
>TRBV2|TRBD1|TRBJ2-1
TGTGCCAGCAGGTCGGGACAGGGAAACAATGAGCAGTTCTTC
CASRSGQGNNEQFF
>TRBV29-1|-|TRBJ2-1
TGCAGCGTTGATCGGAGGACCGACAATGAGCAGTTCTTC
CSVDRRTDNEQFF
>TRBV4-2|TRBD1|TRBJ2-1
TGTGCCAGCAGCCAATCCGGACAGGGGGCAAATGAGCAGTTCTTC
CASSQSGQGANEQFF
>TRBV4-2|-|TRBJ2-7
TGTGCCAGCAGCCTCGGGACTGTCGAGCAGTACTTC
CASSLGTVEQYF
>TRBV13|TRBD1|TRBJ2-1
TGTGCCAGCAGCCCGGCCGGGACAGAGTACAATGAGCAGTTCTTC
CASSPAGTEYNEQFF
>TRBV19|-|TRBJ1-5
TGTGCCAGTAAAGGCGGCGAGTACCGTCAGCCCCAGCATTTT
CASKGGEYRQPQHF
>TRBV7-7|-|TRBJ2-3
TGTGCTAGCAGCTTAAACACGGGAGATACGCAGTATTTT
CASSLNTGDTQYF
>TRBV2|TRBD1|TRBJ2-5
TGTGCCAGCGGCCCCCGGGACAGAGAAACCCAAGAGACCCAGTACTTC
CASGPRDRETQETQYF